This T cell receptor beta chain was recovered during a study of cytomegalovirus exposure and HLA in healthy donors. Findings and caveats of the study: Investigators reported under 200 TCR beta chains as tied to cytomegalovirus. While the bulk of TCR sequences proved rare, some public TCRs turned up in many donors. Later analysis demonstrated an association between a missense DCLRE1C variant and TCR beta V- and J-gene trimming.

The PCR contained 60 Vbeta and 13 Jbeta primers. Sequenced by immunoSEQ multiplex PCR; TCRdb stores in-frame clones only, minus some. Its table lists about 90,000 clones. Trimming cost V 5 bases and J 2 bases; bases outside gene matches: 6. The CDR3 loop spans 16 amino acids. The germline CDR1 and CDR2 sequences are SEHNR and FQNEAQ (reference sequence). On this clone: What it binds is unknown.

Healthy bone marrow donors made up the cohort. The source of this sequence is a woman aged 25-40 years in good health and CMV-seronegative. The sequencing input was PBMCs. V is TRBV7-9 and J is TRBJ2-2; 9 bases line up with TRBD1. The CDR3 is CASSPTGGPNTGELFF. CDR3 DNA: TGTGCCAGCAGCCCAACAGGGGGCCCTAACACCGGGGAGCTGTTTTTT.